This entry features one T cell receptor (beta chain) sequence. Germline CDR1 is SGHRS and CDR2 is YFSETQ. Trimming removed 2 bases from V and 3 bases from J, with 12 bases in between. The CDR3 has 15 residues. A single record per CDR3 protein comes from TCRdb applying MiXCR to the RT-PCR reads. The sample has 550,000 to 750,000 distinct CDR3 sequences; over 12% are singletons. The sequenced material came from memory CD4+ T cells from blood. The chain links TRBV5-1 to TRBJ1-5; D is possibly TRBD1 (6 bases). This clonotype was sampled from a female donor in good health, serving as a healthy control. CDR3 in DNA: TGCGCCAGCAGCTTAATTTCAGGGGACAATCAGCCCCAGCATTTT. This translates into CASSLISGDNQPQHF.